This TCR beta chain stems from a study of blood T cells in healthy people across ages. Germline CDR1 MDHEN, CDR2 SYDVKM. Trimming removed 7 bases from V and 1 base from J, with 15 bases in between. The CDR3 length is 15 residues. The use of a sample-barcoded 5' primer and a J-beta primer mix characterized a second PCR of 7 to 11 cycles. TCRdb ran MiXCR on the 5' RACE reads and lists one entry per CDR3 protein. The repertoire holds 2 million or so distinct CDR3 sequences, with just under 50% as singletons. Specimen: blood. The clonotype was recovered from a woman aged 40 to 49 in good health. V usage is TRBV28 and J usage is TRBJ2-3; either TRBD1 or TRBD2 may fit D (6 bases each). CDR3 amino acids: CASKIQGGGTDTQYF. The CDR3 nucleotides read TGTGCCAGCAAAATACAGGGAGGAGGCACAGATACGCAGTATTTT.